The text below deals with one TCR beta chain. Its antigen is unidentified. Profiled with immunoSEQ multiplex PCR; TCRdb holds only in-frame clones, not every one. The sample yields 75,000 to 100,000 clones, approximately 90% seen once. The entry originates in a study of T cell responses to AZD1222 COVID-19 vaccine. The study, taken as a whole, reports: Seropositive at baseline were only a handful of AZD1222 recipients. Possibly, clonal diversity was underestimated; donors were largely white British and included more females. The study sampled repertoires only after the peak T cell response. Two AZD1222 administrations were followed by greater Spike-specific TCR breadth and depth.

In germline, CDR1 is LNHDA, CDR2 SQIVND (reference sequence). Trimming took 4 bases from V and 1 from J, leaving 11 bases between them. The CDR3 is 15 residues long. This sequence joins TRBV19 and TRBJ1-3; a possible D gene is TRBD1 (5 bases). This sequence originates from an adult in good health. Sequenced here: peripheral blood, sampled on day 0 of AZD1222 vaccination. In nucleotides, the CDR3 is TGTGCCAGTAGTAAAACCGGGACTTCTGGAAACACCATATATTTT. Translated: CASSKTGTSGNTIYF.